A selection of T cell receptor beta chains follows, all from one sample in a study of control samples from healthy donors and cancer patients. Profiling relied on immunoSEQ multiplex PCR, and the TCRdb table lists in-frame clones only, not all of them. Of 60,000 to 95,000 clones listed, roughly 82% are singletons. What was sequenced was blood. Every receptor here comes from a man aged 45-65 years in good health. The CDR3 runs from the conserved cysteine through the conserved F or W. The D gene is left open where the match is weak. Clone size is given for some rows only: seen once, a few or many times, or a class if the clone is expanded.

J gene,D gene,V gene,clone size,CDR3 DNA,CDR3 protein
TRBJ1-2,NA,TRBV6-1,NA,TGTGCCAGCAGTGAAACAGGACAACTTGGCTACACCTTC,CASSETGQLGYTF
TRBJ1-2,TRBD1,TRBV5-1,NA,TGCGCCAGCAGCTTGTTCTCAGGGGGAGACTATGGCTACACCTTC,CASSLFSGGDYGYTF
TRBJ1-1,TRBD1,TRBV19,NA,TGTGCCAGTAGTTTACGACAGGGGTACACTGAAGCTTTCTTT,CASSLRQGYTEAFF
TRBJ2-7,TRBD2,TRBV7-2,NA,TGTGCCAGCAGCTTACTAGCGGGAGGTACCTACGAGCAGTACTTC,CASSLLAGGTYEQYF
TRBJ1-5,TRBD1,TRBV19,NA,TGTGCCAGCACCACGACAGGGAAGGGTCAGCCCCAGCATTTT,CASTTTGKGQPQHF
TRBJ1-5,NA,TRBV7-2,NA,TGTGCCAGCAGCTTAAGGGATCAGCCCCAGCATTTT,CASSLRDQPQHF
TRBJ1-2,TRBD1,TRBV11-2,NA,TGTGCCAGCAGCTTAGATCCAATGGGGACAGACTATGGCTACACCTTC,CASSLDPMGTDYGYTF
TRBJ1-2,NA,TRBV6-5,NA,TGTGCCACCTGTCGGGAGGGAAACCATGGCTACACCTTC,CATCREGNHGYTF
TRBJ2-3,TRBD2,TRBV7-2,NA,TGTGCCAGCAGCTTAACCGGGACTAGGTTTAGCACAGATACGCAGTATTTT,CASSLTGTRFSTDTQYF
TRBJ2-4,NA,TRBV28,NA,TGTGCCAGCAGTTCATCAGGGTCGGCCAAAAACATTCAGTACTTC,CASSSSGSAKNIQYF
TRBJ1-1,NA,TRBV7-2,NA,TGTGCCAGCAGCTTCCCTGAAGGGTCAAGTGAAGCTTTCTTT,CASSFPEGSSEAFF
TRBJ1-2,NA,TRBV29-1,NA,TGCAGCGCCGCCGAGGCGGGGGACTATGGCTACACCTTC,CSAAEAGDYGYTF
TRBJ2-7,NA,TRBV19,NA,TGTGCCAGTAGTATCAAGCAGGTACCCTACGAGCAGTACTTC,CASSIKQVPYEQYF
TRBJ1-4,TRBD1,TRBV5-1,NA,TGCGCCAGCAGCTTGGGGGGACAGGAGGCCAAAAAACTGTTTTTT,CASSLGGQEAKKLFF
TRBJ2-7,TRBD2,TRBV3-1/TRBV3-2,few,TGTGCCAGCAGCCAAGGGTCAGCGGGACCCTACGAGCAGTACTTC,CASSQGSAGPYEQYF
TRBJ2-5,TRBD2,TRBV28,NA,TGTGCCAGCAGGGGGTTGGCGACTAGCGGGTTGGGTGGCCAAGAGACCCAGTACTTC,CASRGLATSGLGGQETQYF
TRBJ2-2,NA,TRBV13,NA,TGTGCCAGCAGCTTAGATTCCGGGACCGGGGAGCTGTTTTTT,CASSLDSGTGELFF
TRBJ2-1,TRBD2,TRBV9,NA,TGTGCCAGCAGCGTAGGACTAGCGGGGGCCGGGGAGCAGTTCTTC,CASSVGLAGAGEQFF
TRBJ2-3,TRBD2,TRBV9,NA,TGTGCCAGCAGCACACGGGCCAGCGGGACTAGCACAGATACGCAGTATTTT,CASSTRASGTSTDTQYF
TRBJ2-2,NA,TRBV7-2,NA,TGTGCCAGCAGCTTATACGCCCCCACCGGGGAGCTGTTTTTT,CASSLYAPTGELFF
TRBJ2-7,TRBD1,TRBV19,NA,TGTGCCAGTAGTATGTCGACAGGGAACGAGCAGTACTTC,CASSMSTGNEQYF
TRBJ2-2,NA,TRBV5-1,NA,TGCGCCAGCAGCCCCTTGACGAACACCGGGGAGCTGTTTTTT,CASSPLTNTGELFF
TRBJ1-1,TRBD1,TRBV24-1,once,TGTGCCACCAGTGCAGGGGGCGCTAGGAACACTGAAGCTTTCTTT,CATSAGGARNTEAFF
TRBJ1-1,NA,TRBV27,NA,TGTGCCAGCAGTGTCACCCCCTATTCCACTGAGAACACTGAAGCTTTCTTT,CASSVTPYSTENTEAFF
TRBJ2-7,TRBD2,TRBV7-3,NA,TGTGCCAGCAGCCCTCGGGCTAGCGGAGCAAGGAGGGAGCAGTACTTC,CASSPRASGARREQYF
TRBJ2-5,NA,TRBV2,NA,TGTGCCAGCAGTGAAGCGGGATTTCAAGAGACCCAGTACTTC,CASSEAGFQETQYF
TRBJ1-1,TRBD1,TRBV3-1/TRBV3-2,NA,TGTGCCAGCAGAGGACAGGGGAGCGGGGACACTGAAGCTTTCTTT,CASRGQGSGDTEAFF
TRBJ1-1,NA,TRBV5-6,NA,TGTGCCAGCAGCTTGTTTATGGGGATGATCACTGAAGCTTTCTTT,CASSLFMGMITEAFF
TRBJ2-4,NA,TRBV18,NA,TGTGCCAGCTCACCACCCGTACGAGGGGACATTCAGTACTTC,CASSPPVRGDIQYF
TRBJ2-5,NA,TRBV18,NA,TGTGCCAGCTCACCTTCCGAGGTCCAAGAGACCCAGTACTTC,CASSPSEVQETQYF
TRBJ1-5,NA,TRBV7-2,NA,TGTGCCAGCAGCCCCGCCGGTAGGAACAATCAGCCCCAGCATTTT,CASSPAGRNNQPQHF
TRBJ2-7,NA,TRBV3-1/TRBV3-2,NA,TGTGCCAGCAGCCAAGGATCTGGGGACTACGAGCAGTACTTC,CASSQGSGDYEQYF
TRBJ2-2,NA,TRBV10-3,NA,TGTGCCATCAGTAGGGGGGACACCGGGGAGCTGTTTTTT,CAISRGDTGELFF
TRBJ1-3,NA,TRBV7-6,NA,TGTGCCAGCAGTCCCCAGGGACAATCTGGAAACACCATATATTTT,CASSPQGQSGNTIYF
TRBJ2-3,NA,TRBV7-3,NA,TGTGCCAGCAGCTTATCGCCGACTTTTGATACGCAGTATTTT,CASSLSPTFDTQYF
TRBJ2-7,NA,TRBV7-2,NA,TGTGCCAGCAGCTTATTTGATGACGAGCAGTACTTC,CASSLFDDEQYF
TRBJ2-1,NA,TRBV30,NA,TGTGCCTGGAGCCCTTGGGGAGGGGGCAGCTCCTACAATGAGCAGTTCTTC,CAWSPWGGGSSYNEQFF
TRBJ2-3,TRBD2,TRBV7-6,few,TGTGCCAGCAGCCCCCGAGGTGGCGGGAGGGAGACAGATACGCAGTATTTT,CASSPRGGGRETDTQYF
TRBJ2-4,TRBD1,TRBV11-2,NA,TGTGCCAGCGCTTCCGGGACAGGGGTCCCCCCCAAAAACATTCAGTACTTC,CASASGTGVPPKNIQYF
TRBJ1-4,TRBD1,TRBV18,NA,TGTGCCAGCTCACCACCTGGACAGGGTGGGGAAAAACTGTTTTTT,CASSPPGQGGEKLFF
TRBJ1-1,NA,TRBV19,NA,TGTGCCAGTAGTTCCCAACCTGGAGTGAACACTGAAGCTTTCTTT,CASSSQPGVNTEAFF
TRBJ1-4,NA,TRBV12-3/TRBV12-4,NA,TGTGCCAGCTCCGGGGGAAGGATTGAAAAACTGTTTTTT,CASSGGRIEKLFF
TRBJ2-2,TRBD2,TRBV6-6,few,TGTGCCAGCCGTCCTTACGGGACTAGCGGGAGAATAAGGACCGGGGAGCTGTTTTTT,CASRPYGTSGRIRTGELFF
TRBJ2-2,TRBD1,TRBV5-1,NA,TGCGCCAGCAGCCAGGGGGCCGGGGAGCTGTTTTTT,CASSQGAGELFF
TRBJ2-3,NA,TRBV5-1,NA,TGCGCCAGCAGCTTGCCTCGGGACCGTCAAGATACGCAGTATTTT,CASSLPRDRQDTQYF
TRBJ2-7,NA,TRBV11-2,NA,TGTGCCAGCAGCTTAGGGCGGGTATCCTACGAGCAGTACTTC,CASSLGRVSYEQYF
TRBJ1-2,TRBD1,TRBV11-3,NA,TGTGCCAGCAGCCCTACCGCCACAGGGGCGTATGGCTACACCTTC,CASSPTATGAYGYTF
TRBJ2-7,TRBD2,TRBV7-2,NA,TGTGCCAGCAGACCCAGACTAGCGGGAACCTACGAGCAGTACTTC,CASRPRLAGTYEQYF
TRBJ2-3,NA,TRBV27,NA,TGTGCCAGCACCCCTCAGGCAGGGGATACGCAGTATTTT,CASTPQAGDTQYF
TRBJ2-2,NA,TRBV10-3,NA,TGTGCCATCAGTGAGAGTAGCCACACCGGGGAGCTGTTTTTT,CAISESSHTGELFF
TRBJ1-1,NA,TRBV20-1,NA,TGCAGTGTCCGTGGTTGGACTGAAGCTTTCTTT,CSVRGWTEAFF
TRBJ2-5,NA,TRBV5-6,NA,TGTGCCAGCAGCCAAAGGTTGGGGACCCAGTACTTC,CASSQRLGTQYF
TRBJ1-2,NA,TRBV6-1,once,TGTGCCAGCAGTGACAGGGGAAGCGGCTACACCTTC,CASSDRGSGYTF
TRBJ2-3,TRBD1,TRBV28,NA,TGTGCCAGCAGTACTCAACAGGGGGCAGGCACAGATACGCAGTATTTT,CASSTQQGAGTDTQYF